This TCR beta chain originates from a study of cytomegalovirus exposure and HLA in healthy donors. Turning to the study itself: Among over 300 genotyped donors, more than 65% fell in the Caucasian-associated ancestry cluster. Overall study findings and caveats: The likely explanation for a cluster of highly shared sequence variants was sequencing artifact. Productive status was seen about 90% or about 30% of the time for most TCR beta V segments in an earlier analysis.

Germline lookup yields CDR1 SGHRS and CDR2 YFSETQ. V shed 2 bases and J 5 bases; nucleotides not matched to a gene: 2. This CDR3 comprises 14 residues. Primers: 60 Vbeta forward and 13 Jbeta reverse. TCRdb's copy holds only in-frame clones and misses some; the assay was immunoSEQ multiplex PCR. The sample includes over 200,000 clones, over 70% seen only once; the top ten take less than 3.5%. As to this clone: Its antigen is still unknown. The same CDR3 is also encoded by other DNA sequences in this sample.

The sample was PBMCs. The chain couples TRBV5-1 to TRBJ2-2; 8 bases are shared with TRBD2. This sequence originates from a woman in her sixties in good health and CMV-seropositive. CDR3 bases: TGCGCCAGCAGCTTAGCGGGAGAAACCGGGGAGCTGTTTTTT. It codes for CASSLAGETGELFF. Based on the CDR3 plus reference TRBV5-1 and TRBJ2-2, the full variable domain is KAGVTQTPRYLIKTRGQQVTLSCSPISGHRSVSWYQQTPGQGLQFLFEYFSETQRNKGNFPGRFSGRQFSNSRSEMNVSTLELGDSALYLCASSLAGETGELFFGEGSRLTVL.